The 4 T cell receptor beta chains reported below all come from one sample, sequenced in a study of CXCR3-negative and CXCR3-positive naive CD8 T cells. Study-level findings and limits: More hydrophobic TRB CDR3s were found in CXCR3-positive naive cells than in CXCR3-negative naive cells.

For these TCRs, the target antigens are not known. It was by 5' RACE with UMI labels that the TRB cDNA libraries were prepared. TCRdb reprocessed the 5' RACE reads, with one entry per CDR3 protein and no DNA. Its table lists 100,000 or so distinct CDR3 sequences. Sequencing was performed on naive CXCR3+ CD8+ T cells from blood. Subset of the sample: CD45RO-CCR7+CD27+CD95- naive CD8+ T cells expressing CXCR3 (TNR3+). The receptors here all came from a human donor in good health. Some clones in this sample may be carry-over from other donors' samples.

The chain links TRBV4-1 to TRBJ2-3; TCRdb gives TRBD1 as the D gene, but with no DNA this cannot be confirmed. This CDR3 contains 17 residues. Per the germline V gene, CDR1 is MGHRA and CDR2 is YSYEKL. This CDR3 is CASSQVTGTASTDTQYF.

The chain recombines TRBV7-8 with TRBJ2-3; lacking DNA, the TRBD2 call made by TCRdb goes unchecked. CDR3 length equals 17 residues. Looked up from germline, CDR1 is SGHVS and CDR2 is FQNEAQ. This CDR3 is CASSYGTSGGPTDTQYF.

The chain links TRBV3-1 to TRBJ1-1. Germline V gene sequence: CDR1 LGHDT, CDR2 YNNKEL (reference sequence). The CDR3 is 15 amino acids. The CDR3 loop reads CASSQNLRSVSEAFF.

V usage is TRBV3-1 and J usage is TRBJ2-6. Germline V gene lookup returns CDR1 LGHDT and CDR2 YNNKEL (reference sequence). The CDR3 has 15 amino acids. The CDR3 reads CASSQAISGANVLTF.